Described below is a single T cell receptor (beta chain) sequence and its context. There were no recent acute infections or vaccinations among the donors, who were healthy HIV-negative adults. Only in-frame clones appear in the TCRdb table, and some are missing; sequencing was by immunoSEQ multiplex PCR. Of 640,000 or so clones detected, 60% to 80% appear once; the ten largest clones hold 1.5% to 2%. The sample belongs to a study of shared clonotypes between healthy human individuals. Whole-study context: Donors consisted of two women and a few men between 18 and 49.

The germline CDR1 and CDR2 sequences are SQVTM and ANQGSEA. The V end was cut by 1 base, the J end by 0 bases, with 9 bases between. CDR3 length: 14 amino acids. The receptor was derived from a woman younger than 45 in good health. This rearrangement joins TRBV29-1 to TRBJ2-5, with D possibly matching TRBD1 (5 bases). The source material was memory CD4+ T cells sorted from blood. The subset is: CD45RA-negative fraction. In nucleotides, the CDR3 is TGCAGCGTTGAAGGGGCAGGGAACCAAGAGACCCAGTACTTC. Amino acids: CSVEGAGNQETQYF.